These 20 T cell receptor beta chains originate from one sample sequenced in a study of cytomegalovirus exposure and HLA in healthy donors. PCR amplification relied on 60 Vbeta primers (plus 13 Jbeta primers). Clones were read by immunoSEQ multiplex PCR, and TCRdb kept only the in-frame ones, dropping some. Its table records approximately 120,000 clones. Sample: PBMCs. The source is a woman in her sixties in good health and CMV-seronegative.

The chain joins TRBV28 to TRBJ1-5; D is unclear. The germline CDR1 and CDR2 sequences are MDHEN and SYDVKM. The CDR3 spans 14 residues. Trimming cost V 2 bases and J 0 bases, with 5 bases left between them. DNA for the CDR3: TGTGCCAGCAGTTTACAGTTTAGCAATCAGCCCCAGCATTTT. Amino acids: CASSLQFSNQPQHF. Looking up the rest from reference TRBV28 and TRBJ1-5 gives the full variable domain: DVKVTQSSRYLVKRTGEKVFLECVQDMDHENMFWYRQDPGLGLRLIYFSYDVKMKEKGDIPEGYSVSREKKERFSLILESASTNQTSMYLCASSLQFSNQPQHFGDGTRLSIL.

The chain links TRBV5-4 to TRBJ2-7; 7 bases are a match to TRBD1. J gave up 3 bases and V 5 bases, and 8 bases lay outside the gene matches. CDR1 and CDR2 (germline): SGHNT, YYREEE (reference sequence). CDR3 size: 14 residues. The CDR3 loop reads CASSPTGLRYEQYF. For the CDR3, the DNA is TGTGCCAGCAGTCCGACAGGGCTTCGCTACGAGCAGTACTTC.

The genes are TRBV30 and TRBJ1-1; D perhaps matches TRBD1 (6 bases). Trimming took off 0 bases at V and 6 bases at J, with 14 bases between the two ends. Germline V CDR1 and CDR2: GTSNPN, SVGIG (reference sequence). This CDR3 is built from 14 residues. In nucleotides, the CDR3 is TGTGCCTGGAGTGTAAAGGGGGTTCGTGCTGAAGCTTTCTTT. Translation gives CAWSVKGVRAEAFF.

This chain joins TRBV7-3 and TRBJ1-1, with D unclear. The germline gives CDR1 SGHTA, CDR2 FQGTGA. V was clipped by 5 bases and J by 0 bases, with 10 bases between them. The CDR3 runs 14 residues. This CDR3 reads CASSRDTLNTEAFF. CDR3 coding DNA: TGTGCCAGCAGCCGAGACACCTTGAACACTGAAGCTTTCTTT.

CDR3 sequence: CASSLQGRAFF. The DNA of the CDR3 is TGTGCCAGCAGCTTACAGGGGAGAGCTTTCTTT. V gene TRBV7-3 combines with J gene TRBJ1-1; a weak D match, TRBD1 (6 bases). The V and J ends lost 2 bases and 10 bases respectively, with 8 bases between them. The CDR3 extends over 11 amino acids. From germline, CDR1 is SGHTA and CDR2 FQGTGA.

The CDR3 nucleotides read TGTGCCAGCAGAACGGACGGGATTAGCAATCAGCCCCAGCATTTT. Amino acids: CASRTDGISNQPQHF. J is TRBJ1-5 and V is TRBV28; D not resolved. Trimming took 6 bases from V and 0 from J, leaving 12 bases between them. The germline V gene has CDR1 MDHEN and CDR2 SYDVKM. CDR3 length: 15 residues.

This sequence joins TRBV11-2 and TRBJ1-4; TRBD1 might be the D (6 bases). The germline V gene has CDR1 SGHAT and CDR2 FQNNGV. Trimming pared 5 bases from V and 8 bases from J, leaving 12 bases between. The CDR3 length is 13 residues. The CDR3 nucleotides are TGTGCCAGCAGCCCCAACAGGGTCGAAAAACTGTTTTTT. This encodes CASSPNRVEKLFF.

The chain recombines TRBV7-9 with TRBJ1-4; perhaps TRBD1 as D (5 bases). CDR1 and CDR2 from the germline V gene are SEHNR and FQNEAQ (reference sequence). This CDR3 comprises 14 residues. Trimming took off 5 bases at V and 4 bases at J, with 11 bases between the two ends. The CDR3 is CASSMGLHNEKLFF. The CDR3 DNA is TGTGCCAGCAGCATGGGACTGCATAATGAAAAACTGTTTTTT.

The chain uses TRBV2 and TRBJ2-5; 9 bases line up with TRBD2. The DNA end lines up better with TRBJ2-7; the J call may be wrong. Germline V gives CDR1 SNHLY, CDR2 FYNNEI. CDR3 length: 12 amino acids. CDR3 region: CATSGDHYEQYF. The CDR3 DNA reads TGTGCCACTAGCGGGGATCACTACGAGCAGTACTTC.

The chain links TRBV5-5 to TRBJ2-6, with TRBD2 matching 8 bases. The CDR3 has 16 residues. V lost 5 bases, J lost 0 bases, and 4 bases stayed unmatched. Germline assignment: CDR1 SGHKS and CDR2 YYEKEE (reference sequence). The CDR3 DNA reads TGTGCCAGCAGAGCGGGAGTGAACTCTGGGGCCAACGTCCTGACTTTC. Translating gives CASRAGVNSGANVLTF.

This rearrangement joins TRBV9 to TRBJ1-1; possible D gene TRBD1, 5 bases. Trimming took off 6 bases at V and 0 bases at J, with 15 bases between the two ends. Per the germline V gene, CDR1 is SGDLS and CDR2 is YYNGEE. This CDR3 contains 15 residues. The CDR3 DNA sequence: TGTGCCAGCACGAGGACACCTCTGATGAACACTGAAGCTTTCTTT. It translates to CASTRTPLMNTEAFF. Combining the CDR3 with reference TRBV9 and TRBJ1-1 gives the whole variable domain DSGVTQTPKHLITATGQRVTLRCSPRSGDLSVYWYQQSLDQGLQFLIQYYNGEERAKGNILERFSAQQFPDLHSELNLSSLELGDSALYFCASTRTPLMNTEAFFGQGTRLTVV.

The rearrangement joins TRBV10-3 to TRBJ2-1, with 9 bases fitting TRBD2. Trimming at V came to 4 bases and at J to 8 bases, leaving 6 bases not matched to a gene. The CDR3 contains 14 residues. Germline CDR1 ENHRY, CDR2 SYGVKD. The CDR3: CAISVDLAGYEQFF. In DNA, the CDR3 is TGTGCCATCAGTGTGGACCTAGCGGGGTATGAGCAGTTCTTC.

The genes are TRBV5-1 and TRBJ2-1; 8 positions agree with TRBD1. V dropped 4 bases and J dropped 9; count of bases not matched to a gene: 15. Per germline, CDR1 SGHRS and CDR2 YFSETQ. CDR3 length: 16 residues. The DNA for the CDR3 is TGCGCCAGCAGCCCCCGGACAGGGAGTGAGGTGAGTGAGCAGTTCTTC. Translated: CASSPRTGSEVSEQFF.

The rearrangement links TRBV6-6 to TRBJ1-5; 10 bases align to TRBD1. Germline CDR1 is MNHNY and CDR2 is SVGAGI (reference sequence). This CDR3 has 16 residues. Trimming took 2 bases from V and 5 from J; bases not matched to a gene: 6. In DNA, the CDR3 is TGTGCCAGCAGTTACCCGCCCGGGACAGGGGATCAGCCCCAGCATTTT. Its translation is CASSYPPGTGDQPQHF.

The chain recombines TRBV9 with TRBJ2-5, with 8 bases lining up with TRBD2. Germline assignment: CDR1 SGDLS and CDR2 YYNGEE. J was trimmed by 5 bases and V by 0 bases; bases with no gene match: 9. The CDR3 totals 16 residues. DNA of the CDR3: TGTGCCAGCAGCGTAGTGGGTAGCGGGACGGGCGAGACCCAGTACTTC. Translating it yields CASSVVGSGTGETQYF.

V gene TRBV7-9 combines with J gene TRBJ2-7; no clear D. Per the germline V gene, CDR1 is SEHNR and CDR2 is FQNEAQ (reference sequence). This CDR3 contains 19 residues. V was clipped by 0 bases and J by 2 bases, with 23 bases between them. The CDR3 sequence is CASSLAPLAGPRKPYEQYF. The CDR3, as DNA: TGTGCCAGCAGCTTAGCGCCTTTGGCAGGCCCACGCAAACCCTACGAGCAGTACTTC.

The chain joins TRBV4-1 to TRBJ2-7, with 7 bases matching TRBD1. Trimming cost V 3 bases and J 5 bases; bases outside gene matches: 10. Germline V CDR1 and CDR2: MGHRA, YSYEKL. This CDR3 contains 15 residues. Written as DNA, the CDR3 is TGCGCCAGCAGCCAGCCCCGACAGGGTACCCACGAGCAGTACTTC. Residues: CASSQPRQGTHEQYF.

DNA of the CDR3: TGTGCCAGCAATGGGAGAGTTAGCAATCAGCCCCAGCATTTT. Its protein is CASNGRVSNQPQHF. The chain links TRBV2 to TRBJ1-5; D gene uncertain. In germline, CDR1 is SNHLY, CDR2 FYNNEI. V shed 7 bases and J shed 0 bases, with 10 bases lying between them. The CDR3 spans 14 residues.

The rearrangement uses TRBV7-9 and TRBJ2-2, with TRBD2 matching over 15 bases. Germline loops: CDR1 SEHNR, CDR2 FQNEAQ (reference sequence). This CDR3 spans 18 amino acids. V dropped 5 bases and J dropped 7; count of bases not matched to a gene: 11. CDR3 residues: CASSLPDGLAGGDGELFF. The CDR3 DNA reads TGTGCCAGCAGCCTACCGGATGGACTAGCGGGAGGGGACGGGGAGCTGTTTTTT.

The CDR3 DNA sequence: TGCGCCAGCAGGGATCTAGACAGAGGCTGGTATAATTCACCCCTCCACTTT. Amino acids: CASRDLDRGWYNSPLHF. The V call is TRBV5-1, the J call TRBJ1-6; TRBD1 might be the D (5 bases). The V gene's germline CDR1 is SGHRS and CDR2 YFSETQ. This CDR3 has 17 amino acids. The V and J ends lost 5 bases and 4 bases respectively, with 19 bases between them.